A single sample gave rise to the 23 T cell receptor beta chains below, sequenced in a study of blood T cells in healthy people across ages. The second PCR ran about 6 to 12 cycles with a sample-barcoded 5' primer and J-beta primers. TCRdb reanalysed the 5' RACE reads using MiXCR and keeps one entry per CDR3 protein. The sample has about 970,000 distinct CDR3 sequences, approximately 50% seen once. The sample comprised blood. Source of these receptors: a woman aged 60 to 75 in good health.

This chain's CDR3 is CASRGGQGADEQFF. The CDR3 DNA sequence: TGTGCCAGCAGAGGGGGACAGGGGGCCGATGAGCAGTTCTTC. The rearrangement links TRBV6-6 to TRBJ2-1, with TRBD1 matching 12 bases. Trimming at V came to 6 bases and at J to 8 bases, leaving 5 bases not matched to a gene. The germline gives CDR1 MNHNY, CDR2 SVGAGI (reference sequence). The CDR3 runs to 14 residues.

V is TRBV9 and J is TRBJ2-5; D is unresolved. V lost 5 bases, J lost 5 bases, and 10 bases lay in between. The CDR3 is 12 residues long. Germline assignment: CDR1 SGDLS and CDR2 YYNGEE. The CDR3 spells CASSLSDETQYF. Written as DNA, the CDR3 is TGTGCCAGCAGTTTATCGGACGAGACCCAGTACTTC.

The rearrangement joins TRBV7-2 to TRBJ2-5; tentative D call: TRBD2 (5 bases). The CDR3 totals 14 residues. CDR1 is SGHTA and CDR2 is FQGNSA in the germline V gene. Trimming removed 5 bases from V and 1 base from J, with 11 bases in between. CDR3 DNA: TGTGCCAGCAGCGCCCCGGGGATCCAAGAGACCCAGTACTTC. Its protein product is CASSAPGIQETQYF. The whole variable domain, remainder taken from reference TRBV7-2 and TRBJ2-5, is GAGVSQSPSNKVTEKGKDVELRCDPISGHTALYWYRQSLGQGLEFLIYFQGNSAPDKSGLPSDRFSAERTGGSVSTLTIQRTQQEDSAVYLCASSAPGIQETQYFGPGTRLLVL.

The chain has TRBV27 and TRBJ2-7; possible D gene TRBD1, 5 bases. CDR1 MNHEY and CDR2 SMNVEV come from the germline V gene (reference sequence). The CDR3 totals 13 residues. V was clipped by 5 bases and J by 6 bases, with 14 bases between them. The CDR3 sequence is CASSHGQGSEQYF. CDR3 in DNA: TGTGCCAGCAGTCACGGACAAGGATCCGAGCAGTACTTC.

This clonotype has a count of ten or more. The genes are TRBV5-1 and TRBJ2-1, with TRBD2 matching over 9 bases. Per germline, CDR1 SGHRS and CDR2 YFSETQ. Losses at the gene ends were 5 bases for V and 6 bases for J; bases not matched to a gene: 6. The CDR3 is 14 residues long. The CDR3 DNA follows: TGCGCCAGCAGTAATAGCGGGAGTCCCAATGAGCAGTTCTTC. It translates to CASSNSGSPNEQFF.

V and J are TRBV10-2 and TRBJ1-2; weak D call: TRBD1 (5 bases). The CDR3 has 15 amino acids. Germline lookup yields CDR1 WSHSY and CDR2 SAAADI. Trimming took off 3 bases at V and 2 bases at J, with 13 bases between the two ends. The CDR3 DNA is TGCGCCAGCAGTGATCCGGGCAGGGTCAACTATGGCTACACCTTC. Amino acid sequence: CASSDPGRVNYGYTF.

This clonotype came up a few times. The genes are TRBV7-2 and TRBJ2-3; weak D call: TRBD2 (5 bases). This CDR3 has 14 residues. The germline gives CDR1 SGHTA, CDR2 FQGNSA. V was pared by 2 bases and J by 9 bases, with 15 bases between. CDR3 sequence: CASSLRLIRETQYF. Here the CDR3 DNA reads TGTGCCAGCAGCTTACGTTTGATCCGGGAAACGCAGTATTTT. Supplemented by reference TRBV7-2 and TRBJ2-3, the full variable domain reads GAGVSQSPSNKVTEKGKDVELRCDPISGHTALYWYRQSLGQGLEFLIYFQGNSAPDKSGLPSDRFSAERTGGSVSTLTIQRTQQEDSAVYLCASSLRLIRETQYFGPGTRLTVL.

This clonotype has only a few counts. This chain joins TRBV29-1 and TRBJ2-1, with 9 bases lining up with TRBD1. The CDR3 contains 12 residues. CDR1 and CDR2 (germline): SQVTM, ANQGSEA. V shed 5 bases, J shed 11 bases, and the junction held 7 bases outside the gene matches. For the CDR3, the DNA is TGCAGCGTTCTGGGACAGGGTGGACAGCAGTTCTTC. This encodes CSVLGQGGQQFF.

The CDR3 spells CASRSGLAGEQYF. CDR3 bases: TGTGCCAGCAGGAGTGGACTAGCGGGCGAGCAGTACTTC. V is TRBV2 and J is TRBJ2-5; 11 nucleotides match TRBD2. Matching the DNA end better, TRBJ2-7 makes the J call doubtful. Germline values: CDR1 SNHLY, CDR2 FYNNEI. This CDR3 region has 13 residues.

J is TRBJ2-3 and V is TRBV9; D ambiguous. The germline V gene encodes CDR1 SGDLS and CDR2 YYNGEE. This CDR3 has 13 amino acids. Between the trimmed V and J ends, which lost 3 bases and 8 bases, there was a span of 13 bases. The CDR3 loop reads CASSAFVEGTQYF. CDR3 DNA: TGTGCCAGCAGCGCGTTTGTAGAAGGTACGCAGTATTTT.

The chain uses TRBV28 and TRBJ2-6; D unclear. This CDR3 has 14 residues. In germline, CDR1 is MDHEN, CDR2 SYDVKM. V lost 10 bases, J lost 2 bases, and 12 bases lay in between. The CDR3 DNA reads TGTGCCATCCCGGACGGGCCTGGGGCCAACGTCCTGACTTTC. Residues: CAIPDGPGANVLTF.

This chain joins TRBV5-1 and TRBJ2-1; perhaps TRBD2 as D (6 bases). Germline V gene data show CDR1 as SGHRS and CDR2 as YFSETQ. The CDR3 contains 16 residues. The V end was cut by 4 bases, the J end by 2 bases, with 16 bases between. This CDR3 is CASSPQTSFPYNEQFF. The CDR3 nucleotides are TGCGCCAGCAGCCCACAGACTAGTTTCCCCTACAATGAGCAGTTCTTC. Using reference TRBV5-1 and TRBJ2-1 for the parts outside the CDR3, the full variable domain is KAGVTQTPRYLIKTRGQQVTLSCSPISGHRSVSWYQQTPGQGLQFLFEYFSETQRNKGNFPGRFSGRQFSNSRSEMNVSTLELGDSALYLCASSPQTSFPYNEQFFGPGTRLTVL.

This sequence joins TRBV5-1 and TRBJ2-4, with D unresolved. The germline V gene has CDR1 SGHRS and CDR2 YFSETQ. Trimming shortened V by 6 bases and J by 13 bases, and 14 bases separated the two germline ends. The CDR3 runs 11 residues. CDR3 bases: TGCGCCAGCACAGTATCTGGCAAGCAGTACTTC. Encoded protein: CASTVSGKQYF.

V gene TRBV27 combines with J gene TRBJ2-2, with D possibly TRBD2 on 6 matching bases. Germline CDR1 and CDR2: MNHEY and SMNVEV (reference sequence). The germline V and J ends were trimmed by 4 bases and 4 bases, with 10 bases remaining between them. The CDR3 extends over 14 amino acids. The CDR3 bases are TGTGCCAGCAGTTCGGGACTGATCACCGGGGAGCTGTTTTTT. This translates into CASSSGLITGELFF.

This clonotype has only a few counts. The gene calls are TRBV24-1 and TRBJ2-1, with 9 positions matching TRBD2. The CDR3 sequence is 16 residues long. Trimming took 2 bases from V and 6 from J; bases not matched to a gene: 7. Germline V gene sequence: CDR1 KGHDR, CDR2 SFDVKD. For the CDR3, the DNA is TGTGCCACCAGTGATTCCGGGACTAGCAAACTCAATGAGCAGTTCTTC. Protein: CATSDSGTSKLNEQFF.

The chain links TRBV4-1 to TRBJ2-4; 7 bases line up with TRBD2. Germline CDR1 and CDR2: MGHRA and YSYEKL. J lost 0 bases, V lost 3 bases, and 11 bases had no gene match. The CDR3 has 18 amino acids. CDR3 residues: CASSHAGEGGVAKNIQYF. The CDR3 coding sequence is TGCGCCAGCAGCCATGCGGGAGAAGGTGGGGTAGCCAAAAACATTCAGTACTTC.

Only a few counts were recorded for this clonotype. This sequence joins TRBV6-5 and TRBJ2-3; TRBD1 matches at 8 bases. CDR3 size: 15 residues. Germline lookup yields CDR1 MNHEY and CDR2 SVGAGI. Trimming removed 2 bases from V and 3 bases from J; junction bases left unmatched: 4. The CDR3 coding sequence is TGTGCCAGCAGTTACGCTCAGGGGGCAACAGATACGCAGTATTTT. Its translation is CASSYAQGATDTQYF.

On this clonotype: A clone one base away is much larger, so this may be a read error. The V gene is TRBV29-1, the J gene TRBJ2-5, with a tentative D call TRBD2 (5 bases). CDR3 length equals 12 residues. CDR1 and CDR2 (germline): SQVTM, ANQGSEA. The CDR3 bases are TGCTGCGGACTCCAAACACAAGAGACCCAGTACTTC. Translated, it gives CCGLQTQETQYF. The complete variable domain, with remaining parts taken from reference TRBV29-1 and TRBJ2-5, reads SAVISQKPSRDICQRGTSLTIQCQVDSQVTMMFWYRQQPGQSLTLIATANQGSEATYESGFVIDKFPISRPNLTFSTLTVSNMSPEDSSIYLCCGLQTQETQYFGPGTRLLVL.

CDR3 DNA sequence: TGTGCCACCTTCGGACAGCTCGTTTCACCCCTCCACTTT. Translating it yields CATFGQLVSPLHF. The chain joins TRBV28 to TRBJ1-6, with D possibly TRBD1 on 6 matching bases. Trimming removed 10 bases at V and 9 bases at J, with 16 bases between. CDR1 is MDHEN, CDR2 SYDVKM, per germline. The CDR3 totals 13 residues. The whole variable domain, filled in from reference TRBV28 and TRBJ1-6, reads DVKVTQSSRYLVKRTGEKVFLECVQDMDHENMFWYRQDPGLGLRLIYFSYDVKMKEKGDIPEGYSVSREKKERFSLILESASTNQTSMYLCATFGQLVSPLHFGNGTRLTVT.

The V call is TRBV20-1, the J call TRBJ2-5, with 10 bases matching TRBD2. This CDR3 contains 14 residues. The V gene's germline CDR1 is DFQATT and CDR2 SNEGSKA (reference sequence). J was trimmed by 11 bases and V by 1 base; bases with no gene match: 10. In DNA form, the CDR3 reads TGCAGTGCTAGAGTAGCGGGAGGATGGAATGAGCAGTACTTC. Residues: CSARVAGGWNEQYF.

This clonotype came up once. The chain joins TRBV20-1 to TRBJ1-2; a possible D gene is TRBD1 (5 bases). Germline V CDR1 and CDR2: DFQATT, SNEGSKA (reference sequence). Trimming stripped 6 bases from V and 8 bases from J, with 16 bases between. The CDR3 spans 12 residues. The CDR3 loop reads CSAGTGEDGYTF. The CDR3 DNA sequence: TGCAGTGCGGGGACGGGTGAGGACGGCTACACCTTC.

V gene TRBV12-3 or TRBV12-4 combines with J gene TRBJ2-7; D gene ambiguous. The DNA end lines up better with TRBJ2-5; the J call may be wrong. The CDR3 is made up of 12 amino acids. CDR3 DNA sequence: TGTGCCAGCAGTTCGTGGCGGGAGACCCAGTACTTC. Translation: CASSSWRETQYF.

This clonotype has just one count. V gene TRBV2 combines with J gene TRBJ2-3, with D perhaps TRBD1 or TRBD2 (6 bases each). The CDR3 length is 12 residues. V was trimmed by 6 bases and J by 4 bases, leaving 8 bases between them. Germline CDR1 SNHLY, CDR2 FYNNEI. The DNA of the CDR3 is TGTGCCAGCAGGAGGGGGGCAGATACGCAGTATTTT. Its translation: CASRRGADTQYF.